These 21 T cell receptor beta chains were all obtained from the same sample, sequenced in a study of CD8 T cells in Susac syndrome. RNA totalling about 0.45 to 1 ug underwent reverse transcription with random hexamers. From the immunoSEQ multiplex PCR reads, TCRdb called clonotypes with MiXCR, one entry per CDR3 protein. Among 200,000 or so distinct CDR3 sequences listed, 92% were seen once. The specimen was CD8+ T cells from PBMCs. Receptors were obtained from a human donor with multiple sclerosis.

The chain carries TRBV6-2 or TRBV6-3 and TRBJ2-1; 8 positions match TRBD2. CDR3 length equals 16 residues. V lost 0 bases and J lost 5; bases outside the gene matches: 6. The V gene's germline CDR1 is MNHEY and CDR2 SVGEGT. Here the CDR3 DNA reads TGTGCCAGCAGTTACTCAAGTACTAGCGGCCACAATGAGCAGTTCTTC. The encoded protein is CASSYSSTSGHNEQFF.

The V and J genes are TRBV19 and TRBJ1-1, with a tentative D call TRBD1 (5 bases). There are 16 residues in the CDR3. The V end lost 0 bases, the J end lost 1 base, and 12 bases lay between the germline ends. Germline CDR1 LNHDA, CDR2 SQIVND (reference sequence). CDR3 sequence: CASSIDPRGANTEAFF. For the CDR3, the DNA is TGTGCCAGTAGTATAGACCCACGAGGGGCGAACACTGAAGCTTTCTTT.

The chain carries TRBV20-1 and TRBJ2-7; D is possibly TRBD1 or TRBD2 (5 bases each). The germline V gene has CDR1 DFQATT and CDR2 SNEGSKA (reference sequence). The CDR3 totals 14 residues. V was shortened by 0 bases and J by 3 bases, with 12 bases between the two germline ends. CDR3 protein: CSARDRGQLYEQYF. Written as DNA, the CDR3 is TGCAGTGCTAGAGATCGGGGCCAGCTCTACGAGCAGTACTTC.

The gene calls are TRBV20-1 and TRBJ2-2, with no clear D. V was cut by 0 bases and J by 4 bases, with 15 bases left in between. The CDR3 covers 16 residues. The germline V gene has CDR1 DFQATT and CDR2 SNEGSKA (reference sequence). CDR3 sequence (DNA): TGCAGTGCTAGAGATCTTGGGCCTGGCGGCACCGGGGAGCTGTTTTTT. It is translated as CSARDLGPGGTGELFF.

The chain recombines TRBV5-6 with TRBJ1-5, with D possibly TRBD1 on 5 matching bases. The CDR3 is made up of 16 amino acids. CDR1 and CDR2 (germline): SGHDT, YYEEEE. Trimming left V 0 bases short and J 2 bases short, with 12 bases between. CDR3 sequence: CASSLARGVGNQPQHF. The CDR3 DNA follows: TGTGCCAGCAGCTTGGCGCGGGGGGTCGGCAATCAGCCCCAGCATTTT.

V is TRBV5-6 and J is TRBJ2-1; D not resolved. This CDR3 is built from 13 residues. CDR1 SGHDT and CDR2 YYEEEE come from the germline V gene. Deletions cut 0 bases from V and 8 bases from J, with 9 bases between. The CDR3 DNA sequence: TGTGCCAGCAGCTTGGGTCGAGTTTATGAGCAGTTCTTC. Translated, it gives CASSLGRVYEQFF.

The CDR3 DNA reads TGTGCCAGCAGCCCAGCGGGAGGGCCCACCGAGCAGTACTTC. Its translation is CASSPAGGPTEQYF. This chain connects TRBV7-8 to TRBJ2-7; 10 bases are shared with TRBD2. This CDR3 has 14 residues. The germline CDR1 and CDR2 sequences are SGHVS and FQNEAQ. With 5 bases clipped from V and 6 bases from J, the junction kept 7 bases outside the gene matches.

The chain recombines TRBV19 with TRBJ1-3; D gene uncertain. V lost 7 bases and J 0 bases, leaving 31 bases between the germline ends. CDR1 is LNHDA and CDR2 is SQIVND in the germline V gene (reference sequence). This CDR3 contains 21 residues. The CDR3 region is CASTRGLTSSMDPFSGNTIYF. CDR3 coding DNA: TGTGCCAGTACTAGAGGACTCACTTCCTCGATGGACCCTTTCTCTGGAAACACCATATATTTT. Complete variable domain (other parts from reference TRBV19 and TRBJ1-3): DGGITQSPKYLFRKEGQNVTLSCEQNLNHDAMYWYRQDPGQGLRLIYYSQIVNDFQKGDIAEGYSVSREKKESFPLTVTSAQKNPTAFYLCASTRGLTSSMDPFSGNTIYFGEGSWLTVV.

CDR3 sequence: CASSILDRGPYEQYF. The CDR3 coding sequence is TGTGCCAGTAGTATACTCGACAGGGGTCCGTACGAGCAGTACTTC. The gene calls are TRBV19 and TRBJ2-7; TRBD1 agrees at 8 bases. V shed 2 bases and J 4 bases; nucleotides not matched to a gene: 7. From germline, CDR1 is LNHDA and CDR2 SQIVND (reference sequence). The CDR3 covers 15 residues.

The chain has TRBV13 and TRBJ2-7, with D possibly TRBD1 on 6 matching bases. Deletions cut 5 bases from V and 1 base from J, with 9 bases between. The germline V gene has CDR1 PRHDT and CDR2 FYEKMQ (reference sequence). The CDR3 is 13 residues long. The CDR3 nucleotides are TGTGCCAGCAGCCTCAGGGGTTCCTACGAGCAGTACTTC. This sequence encodes CASSLRGSYEQYF.

This clonotype was detected only once. The chain employs TRBV7-9 and TRBJ1-5; 7 nucleotides align to TRBD1. CDR1 is SEHNR, CDR2 FQNEAQ, per germline (reference sequence). The CDR3 contains 14 residues. V lost 5 bases to trimming and J lost 3 bases; unmatched junction nucleotides: 4. CDR3 amino acids: CASSVQGSNQPQHF. DNA for the CDR3: TGTGCCAGCAGCGTACAGGGGTCCAATCAGCCCCAGCATTTT.

The V call is TRBV15, the J call TRBJ2-1; 7 bases are shared with TRBD1. The CDR3 is 15 residues long. Germline values: CDR1 LNHNV, CDR2 YYDKDF (reference sequence). Unmatched junction bases numbered 8, after V lost 5 bases and J lost 4 bases. CDR3: CATSGLHRGYNEQFF. The CDR3 DNA reads TGTGCCACCAGCGGGTTACACAGGGGTTACAATGAGCAGTTCTTC.

The J gene is TRBJ2-5, the V gene TRBV13; 9 bases fit TRBD1. This CDR3 comprises 15 residues. V trimming: 5 bases; J trimming: 5 bases; junction bases outside the gene matches: 9. The germline gives CDR1 PRHDT, CDR2 FYEKMQ (reference sequence). CDR3 nucleotides: TGTGCCAGCAGCCCCCGCACAGGGGGCGGGGAGACCCAGTACTTC. It is translated as CASSPRTGGGETQYF.

This clonotype has just one count. This chain connects TRBV3-1 to TRBJ2-1; D unclear. Germline lookup yields CDR1 LGHDT and CDR2 YNNKEL (reference sequence). V lost 1 base, J lost 9 bases, and 10 bases lay in between. The CDR3 has 13 amino acids. The CDR3 DNA sequence: TGTGCCAGCAGCCAAGGACCGATGGGTGAGCAGTTCTTC. It translates to CASSQGPMGEQFF.

In nucleotides, the CDR3 is TGTGCCAGCACCCTAGAGGGCGGGGGGTACCAAGAGACCCAGTACTTC. Translating gives CASTLEGGGYQETQYF. This chain connects TRBV6-6 to TRBJ2-5; 8 bases fit TRBD2. The CDR3 is 16 amino acids. With V trimmed by 7 bases and J by 0 bases, 10 bases remained unmatched. Germline V CDR1 and CDR2: MNHNY, SVGAGI (reference sequence).

This clonotype came up a few times. The rearrangement joins TRBV14 to TRBJ2-3; D gene uncertain. Germline CDR1 is SGHDN and CDR2 is FVKESK. This CDR3 has 11 amino acids. Trimming shortened V by 1 base and J by 12 bases, and 8 bases separated the two germline ends. The CDR3, as DNA: TGTGCCAGCAGCCAAGGAGGCCCTCAGTATTTT. It yields the protein CASSQGGPQYF.

The chain couples TRBV19 to TRBJ1-1, with unresolved D. The V gene's germline CDR1 is LNHDA and CDR2 SQIVND (reference sequence). Trimming left V 9 bases short and J 0 bases short, with 11 bases between. The CDR3 length is 13 residues. The DNA for the CDR3 is TGTGCCAGCAGACGGAAAATGAACACTGAAGCTTTCTTT. As protein: CASRRKMNTEAFF.

This clonotype has just one count. The chain links TRBV12-3 or TRBV12-4 to TRBJ2-1; D might be TRBD2 (6 bases). V dropped 7 bases and J dropped 6 bases, with 19 bases sitting between them. This CDR3 spans 15 amino acids. The CDR3 here is CASKAPGGISNEQFF. The DNA for the CDR3 is TGTGCCAGCAAGGCCCCAGGCGGGATAAGCAATGAGCAGTTCTTC.

The V and J genes are TRBV5-4 and TRBJ1-1, with a tentative D call TRBD1 (5 bases). Trimming shortened V by 3 bases and J by 12 bases, and 15 bases separated the two germline ends. Germline-derived CDR1 and CDR2 are SGHNT and YYREEE (reference sequence). This CDR3 is built from 12 residues. The CDR3 region has the DNA TGTGCCAGCAGCTACGGGACTGAACGGACTTTCTTT. Translated: CASSYGTERTFF.

The chain recombines TRBV29-1 with TRBJ2-7; the D is unclear. CDR1 SQVTM and CDR2 ANQGSEA come from the germline V gene. The CDR3 length is 12 residues. V was shortened by 5 bases and J by 2 bases, with 10 bases between the two germline ends. CDR3 DNA: TGCAGCGTTAGGGCGGTGACCTACGAGCAGTACTTC. It specifies CSVRAVTYEQYF.

Written as DNA, the CDR3 is TGTGCCAGCAGCTTAGGCCAAGGGGAGTCTGGCTACACCTTC. Translation: CASSLGQGESGYTF. The V and J genes are TRBV13 and TRBJ1-2; a possible D gene is TRBD1 (5 bases). Germline V gives CDR1 PRHDT, CDR2 FYEKMQ (reference sequence). The CDR3 length is 14 residues. Deletions cut 0 bases from V and 7 bases from J, with 12 bases between.